Listed here are 5 T cell receptor beta chains from one sample, sequenced in a study of blood T cells in healthy people across ages. A second PCR, run for about 7 to 11 cycles, used a sample-barcoded 5' primer plus a J-beta primer mix. TCRdb re-called the 5' RACE reads with MiXCR, one entry per CDR3 protein. Among around 1,600,000 distinct CDR3 sequences listed, 35% to 45% were seen once. The specimen sequenced was blood. The receptor source for this set is a woman between 18 and 30 years old in good health.

This clonotype was detected only a few times. This chain links TRBV7-2 with TRBJ2-1; 8 nucleotides match TRBD1. Germline assignment: CDR1 SGHTA and CDR2 FQGNSA. J gave up 6 bases and V 4 bases, and 8 bases lay outside the gene matches. The CDR3 is 15 residues long. The CDR3 sequence: CASSSPTGAFNEQFF. The CDR3 nucleotides are TGTGCCAGCAGCTCCCCGACAGGGGCTTTCAATGAGCAGTTCTTC.

The chain carries TRBV10-3 and TRBJ2-3; 14 bases line up with TRBD2. Germline trimming cut 6 bases from V and 3 bases from J; bases unmatched to any gene: 11. The CDR3 totals 18 residues. The germline gives CDR1 ENHRY, CDR2 SYGVKD. This CDR3 is CAISLSRTSGGPTDTQYF. In DNA, the CDR3 is TGTGCCATCAGCCTTTCCCGGACTAGCGGGGGGCCAACAGATACGCAGTATTTT.

This clonotype was observed a few times. This sequence joins TRBV5-1 and TRBJ2-5; unclear D gene. Between the trimmed V and J ends, which lost 4 bases and 5 bases, there was a span of 12 bases. The CDR3 loop spans 13 amino acids. Germline V lookup: CDR1 SGHRS, CDR2 YFSETQ. The CDR3 region is CASSAPLPETQYF. The CDR3 DNA is TGCGCCAGCAGCGCCCCCTTACCGGAGACCCAGTACTTC.

CDR3 sequence (DNA): TGTGCCAGCAGTTCCACGGGACAGGGCCCCTACAATGAGCAGTTCTTC. Protein product: CASSSTGQGPYNEQFF. The chain employs TRBV12-3 or TRBV12-4 and TRBJ2-1, with 9 bases that match TRBD1. This CDR3 is 16 amino acids long. Trimming took 4 bases from V and 2 from J; bases not matched to a gene: 6.

In this sample, this clonotype turned up a few times. As DNA, the CDR3 is TGTGCCAGCAGACTACAGGGGGCTTACACTGAAGCTTTCTTT. It encodes CASRLQGAYTEAFF. V is TRBV7-2 and J is TRBJ1-1, with 9 bases lining up with TRBD1. Trimming removed 6 bases from V and 3 bases from J; junction bases left unmatched: 5. The CDR3 spans 14 residues. Germline CDR1 SGHTA, CDR2 FQGNSA.